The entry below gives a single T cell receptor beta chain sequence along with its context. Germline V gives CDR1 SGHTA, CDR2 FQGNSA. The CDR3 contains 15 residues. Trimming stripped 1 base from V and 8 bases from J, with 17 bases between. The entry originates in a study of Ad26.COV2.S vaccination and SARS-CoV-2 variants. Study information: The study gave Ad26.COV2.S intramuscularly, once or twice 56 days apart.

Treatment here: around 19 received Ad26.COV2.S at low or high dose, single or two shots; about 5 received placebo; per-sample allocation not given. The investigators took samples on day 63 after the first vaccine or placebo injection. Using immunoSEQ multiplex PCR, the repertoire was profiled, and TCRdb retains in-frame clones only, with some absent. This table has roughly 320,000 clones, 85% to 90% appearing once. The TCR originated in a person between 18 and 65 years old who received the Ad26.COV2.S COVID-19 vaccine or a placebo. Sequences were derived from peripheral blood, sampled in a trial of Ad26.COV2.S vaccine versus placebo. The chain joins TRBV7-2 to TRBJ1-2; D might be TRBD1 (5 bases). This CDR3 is CASSLVGGQGHGYTF. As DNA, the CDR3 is TGTGCCAGCAGCTTAGTGGGTGGGCAGGGTCACGGCTACACCTTC.